This T cell receptor (beta chain) came from a study of T cell responses to AZD1222 COVID-19 vaccine. The study, taken as a whole, reports: Spike-specific TCR breadth and depth grew following two AZD1222 doses. Researchers report vaccine-associated CD4 TCRs spanning spike, with dominance at 160-218 and 743-854.

Only in-frame clones appear in the TCRdb table, and some are missing; sequencing was by immunoSEQ multiplex PCR. The table shows around 65,000 clones, with 81% occurring only once. This clone was seen only a few times. Its antigen remains unknown. The CDR3 length is 16 residues. Germline lookup yields CDR1 MDHEN and CDR2 SYDVKM. V was pared by 6 bases and J by 2 bases, with 8 bases of the junction left unmatched. The V gene is TRBV28, the J gene TRBJ1-5, with 9 bases aligning to TRBD1. Sequences were derived from peripheral blood, sampled 28 days after the second AZD1222 dose. The TCR sequence derives from an adult who received the AZD1222 COVID-19 vaccine. The CDR3 here is CASSSPGQGGNQPQHF. The CDR3 nucleotides are TGTGCCAGCAGCAGCCCGGGACAGGGAGGCAATCAGCCCCAGCATTTT.